This TCR beta chain was found in a study of blood T cell repertoires in COVID-19. Study background: COVID-19 samples from acute and convalescent phases originated in the United States, Italy and Spain. Sample material is recorded as cDNA or gDNA derived from T cells, B-cell-depleted T cells, or PBMCs.

V was cut by 6 bases and J by 0 bases, with 13 bases left in between. In germline, CDR1 is MNHEY, CDR2 SMNVEV (reference sequence). The CDR3 spans 15 residues. Source study methods: Estimation of nucleated cell counts was performed using reference gene primer amplification. The table came from immunoSEQ multiplex PCR; TCRdb's copy has only in-frame clones and leaves some out. V, J and clone size reflect that table, while D and trimming were determined from the DNA. In the table there are under 75,000 clones, 75% to 80% of which are singletons. This clone was counted at least ten times. The specimen was peripheral blood. This sequence was found in a woman older than 75 with acute or convalescent COVID-19. The V and J genes are TRBV27 and TRBJ2-3; D not certain. In DNA, the CDR3 is TGTGCCAGCAGCTCCGTTAGCCTAAGCACAGATACGCAGTATTTT. Translation: CASSSVSLSTDTQYF.